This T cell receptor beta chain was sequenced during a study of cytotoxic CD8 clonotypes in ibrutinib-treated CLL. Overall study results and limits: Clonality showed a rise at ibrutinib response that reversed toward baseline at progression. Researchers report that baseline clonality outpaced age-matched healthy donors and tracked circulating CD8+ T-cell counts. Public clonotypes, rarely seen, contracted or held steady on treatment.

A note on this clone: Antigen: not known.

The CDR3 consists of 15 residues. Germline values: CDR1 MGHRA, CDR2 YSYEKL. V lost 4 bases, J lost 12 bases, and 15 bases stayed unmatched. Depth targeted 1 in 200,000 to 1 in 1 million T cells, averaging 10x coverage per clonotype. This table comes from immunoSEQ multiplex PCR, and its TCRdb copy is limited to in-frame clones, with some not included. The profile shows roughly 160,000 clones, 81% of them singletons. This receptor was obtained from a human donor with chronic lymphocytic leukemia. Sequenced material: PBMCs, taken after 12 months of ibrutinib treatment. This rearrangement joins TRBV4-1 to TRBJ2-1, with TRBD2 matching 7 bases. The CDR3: CASSPRSVSGGGQFF. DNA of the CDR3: TGCGCCAGCAGCCCTAGAAGCGTATCGGGGGGTGGGCAGTTCTTC.